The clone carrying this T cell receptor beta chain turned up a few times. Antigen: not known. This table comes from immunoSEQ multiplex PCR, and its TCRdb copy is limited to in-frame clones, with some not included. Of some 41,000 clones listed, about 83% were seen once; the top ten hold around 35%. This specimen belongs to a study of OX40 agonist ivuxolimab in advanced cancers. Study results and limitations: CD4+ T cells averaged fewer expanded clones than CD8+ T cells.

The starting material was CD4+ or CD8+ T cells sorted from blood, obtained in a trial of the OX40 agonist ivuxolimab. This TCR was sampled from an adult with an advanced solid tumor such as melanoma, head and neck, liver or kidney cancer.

CDR3 amino acids: CASSDAPSYEQYF. CDR3 DNA: TGTGCCAGCAGTGATGCCCCTTCCTACGAGCAGTACTTC. The chain combines TRBV2 with TRBJ2-7, with D unclear. Germline V gene lookup returns CDR1 SNHLY and CDR2 FYNNEI. The V gene lost 3 bases and the J gene lost 1 base, with 7 bases spanning the gap. The CDR3 extends over 13 amino acids.